This T cell receptor beta chain is from a study of cytomegalovirus exposure and HLA in healthy donors. Findings of the study overall: Altogether, 164 TCR beta chains were recorded as cytomegalovirus-associated.

As to this clone: No antigen is known for it.

The PCR used 60 Vbeta and 13 Jbeta primers. Clones were sequenced by immunoSEQ multiplex PCR, and TCRdb holds only the in-frame ones, with some missing. Its table records approximately 58,000 clones. The clonotype originates from a young woman in good health and CMV-seronegative. Sequences were obtained from PBMCs.

The DNA of the CDR3 is TGTGCCTGGAGTGTCACGGGGGAGACCCAGTACTTC. The encoded protein is CAWSVTGETQYF. The chain couples TRBV30 to TRBJ2-5; D is perhaps TRBD2 (5 bases). The CDR3 sequence is 12 residues long. Germline lookup yields CDR1 GTSNPN and CDR2 SVGIG (reference sequence). Trimming removed 0 bases at V and 5 bases at J, with 7 bases between. Based on the CDR3 plus reference TRBV30 and TRBJ2-5, the full variable domain is SQTIHQWPATLVQPVGSPLSLECTVEGTSNPNLYWYRQAAGRGLQLLFYSVGIGQISSEVPQNLSASRPQDRQFILSSKKLLLSDSGFYLCAWSVTGETQYFGPGTRLLVL.